The present entry profiles one TCR beta chain with its context. In the original processing: Reference gene primer amplification gave estimated nucleated cell counts. Assay: immunoSEQ multiplex PCR; the TCRdb copy retains only in-frame clones and omits some. The DNA gave D and trimming, while V, J and clone size come from that table. This table holds about 120,000 clones, more than 75% found once. This record comes from a study of blood T cell repertoires in COVID-19. Study-level background: Samples of COVID-19 (acute and convalescent) were obtained from the United States, Italy and Spain. PBMCs, B-cell-depleted T cells, or T cells provided the cDNA or gDNA that made up the material.

The specimen was peripheral blood. This TCR derives from an older woman with acute or convalescent COVID-19.

The CDR3 DNA follows: TGTGCCAGCAGCTTGAACAGGGGGCGAGGTTCACCCCTCCACTTT. Amino acid sequence: CASSLNRGRGSPLHF. The chain employs TRBV5-6 and TRBJ1-6, with 9 bases matching TRBD1. The CDR3 consists of 15 residues. V shed 1 base, J shed 9 bases, and the junction held 5 bases outside the gene matches. CDR1 and CDR2 (germline): SGHDT, YYEEEE.